This T cell receptor beta chain was identified during a study of untreated major depressive disorder listed by TCRdb under 2018. The study in broad terms: A cross-sectional case-control design was used to compare T cell phenotype and TCR repertoire between antidepressant-free major depressive disorder patients and individually matched non-depressed controls. Differences in Vbeta 5.1, Vbeta 11 and Vbeta 22 usage observed by flow cytometry in the whole cohort were followed up by sequencing.

Every depressed patient was matched in pairs with a non-depressed control on sex, age, current smoking status and body mass index. All participants were of European descent. Patients were diagnosed with major depressive disorder by DSM-IV criteria and had a Hamilton Rating Scale for Depression score of 18 or higher. Before enrollment, patients had taken no psychiatric medication, antidepressants included, for at least 8 weeks. Among the patients, depression severity spanned the moderate-to-severe range. Major medical conditions, Axis I/II comorbidities, regular medication or illicit drug use, and drinking over 100 g alcohol weekly were applied as exclusion criteria for all participants. Approximately 30 ml of peripheral blood was collected into EDTA tubes from each participant. CD4+ T cells were purified from thawed PBMCs by magnetic negative selection with the BD IMag Human CD4 T Lymphocyte Enrichment Set. The CD4+ enrichment method typically yielded about 94% purity as confirmed by flow cytometry. A subgroup of about five case-control pairs, chosen blind to chemokine receptor expression and flow-cytometric repertoire skewing results, underwent TCRbeta sequencing. All blood samples were collected in the morning at 8:00 a.m., and PBMCs were isolated by Ficoll-Hypaque gradient centrifugation. PBMCs were gradually cooled to -80 degrees C for cryopreservation and then kept in liquid nitrogen until assay.

CDR3 length: 15 amino acids, cysteine to phenylalanine. Only the CDR3 part of the read is kept: 45 bases, read in frame from the first base. The junction shows trimming of 4 bases on V and 7 bases on J, and the gene matches do not reach 9 bases of it. The germline V gene encodes CDR1 MNHEY and CDR2 SVGAGI. The Qiagen DNeasy Blood and Tissue Kit was used to extract total genomic DNA from the purified CD4+ T cells. Amplification and sequencing of the TCRbeta CDR3 region, as defined according to IMGT, were carried out with immunoSEQ immunosequencing protocols. The paper's processing steps were these. The immunoSEQ service preprocessed the raw sequence data to correct PCR and sequencing errors. Data were loaded into the immunoSEQ Analyzer and further analyzed with VDJtools v1.0.7. The paired Wilcoxon signed-rank test was used to test for differences between patients and controls. TCRdb provides this immuneACCESS table in a form limited to in-frame rearrangements. Some clones are lacking; in checked studies, under half of them reflect an unresolved V gene, and why the rest are absent is not known. D and trimming come from the DNA, and the V and J calls and clone size come from that table. The sample table holds roughly 13,000 clones, of which over 90% were seen once. The top ten hold 0.7% to 0.85% of the sample.

A note on this clone: The antigen this receptor binds is unknown. Within one base of it there is no much larger clone, and no base qualities were kept.

What the research found in general, with its limitations: Higher TRBV05-01 (Vbeta 5.1) usage among CD4+ T cells of depressed patients compared with controls was confirmed by sequencing, with p = 0.040 in a one-tailed test. Strict matching and exclusion criteria produced a comparatively small study sample, limiting generalizability of findings. The sequencing comparisons used one-tailed planned tests on only three preselected Vbeta families. In every sequenced subject, all of the top five TRBV05-01 clones were private clones. TRBV25-01 and TRBV02-01 usage followed the flow-cytometry pattern but did not reach statistical significance in the sequencing data.

This sequence uses TRBV6-5 and TRBJ2-1; 8 bases in the middle match TRBD2. Sequenced: CD4+ T cells from PBMCs. The receptor comes from a man aged 30-40 years with major depressive disorder. This receptor has the CDR3 CASSWRGAILNEQFF. The sequenced DNA: TGTGCCAGCAGTTGGCGGGGGGCAATTTTGAATGAGCAGTTCTTC.